Following are 9 T cell receptor beta chains from one sample sequenced in a study of blood T cell repertoires in COVID-19. Produced via immunoSEQ multiplex PCR; TCRdb's table is partial and in-frame only. The sample carries 80,000 to 95,000 clones, 81% recorded once. The sample comprised peripheral blood. These receptor sequences come from a man older than 75 with active or convalescent COVID-19.

The gene calls are TRBV27 and TRBJ2-5, with 7 bases lining up with TRBD2. With V trimmed by 5 bases and J by 5 bases, 11 bases remained unmatched. CDR1 is MNHEY, CDR2 SMNVEV, per germline (reference sequence). The CDR3 contains 15 residues. Here the CDR3 DNA reads TGTGCCAGCAGTCTCGGCGGGGCGGGGGTTGAGACCCAGTACTTC. Amino acids: CASSLGGAGVETQYF.

This clone was detected once. The J gene is TRBJ1-1, the V gene TRBV6-4; unclear D gene. Germline CDR1 is MRHNA and CDR2 is SNTAGT. This CDR3 comprises 13 residues. The V end lost 4 bases, the J end lost 2 bases, and 8 bases lay between the germline ends. The CDR3 loop is CASSVESNTEAFF. Written as DNA, the CDR3 is TGTGCCAGCAGTGTTGAGAGTAACACTGAAGCTTTCTTT.

This rearrangement joins TRBV7-2 to TRBJ1-3; the D gene is possibly TRBD1 (5 bases). The CDR3 contains 14 residues. With 5 bases removed from V and 7 bases from J, the gap between germline ends came to 15 bases. The germline gives CDR1 SGHTA, CDR2 FQGNSA. The CDR3 loop is CASSALQAGNTIYF. CDR3 nucleotides: TGTGCCAGCAGCGCCCTCCAAGCAGGGAACACCATATATTTT. The entire variable domain, with the rest obtained from reference TRBV7-2 and TRBJ1-3, is as follows: GAGVSQSPSNKVTEKGKDVELRCDPISGHTALYWYRQSLGQGLEFLIYFQGNSAPDKSGLPSDRFSAERTGGSVSTLTIQRTQQEDSAVYLCASSALQAGNTIYFGEGSWLTVV.

J is TRBJ2-1 and V is TRBV4-3; possibly TRBD2 for D (7 bases). Looked up from germline, CDR1 is LGHNA and CDR2 is YSLEER. The CDR3 consists of 16 residues. V lost 0 bases and J 6 bases, leaving 15 bases between the germline ends. As DNA, the CDR3 is TGCGCCAGCAGCCAAGATGGCAGGGGAGGGGGCAATGAGCAGTTCTTC. Protein product: CASSQDGRGGGNEQFF.

The chain couples TRBV7-9 to TRBJ1-1; D remains unclear. The CDR3 is 15 residues long. Trimming took 4 bases from V and 0 from J, leaving 12 bases between them. Germline V lookup: CDR1 SEHNR, CDR2 FQNEAQ (reference sequence). The CDR3 here is CASSSYLQLNTEAFF. CDR3 sequence (DNA): TGTGCCAGCAGCTCGTATTTACAGCTGAACACTGAAGCTTTCTTT.

The V call is TRBV24-1, the J call TRBJ2-3; the match to TRBD1 covers 8 bases. The CDR3 spans 14 residues. Per germline, CDR1 KGHDR and CDR2 SFDVKD. Trimming took 5 bases from V and 2 from J; bases not matched to a gene: 2. The CDR3 bases are TGTGCCACCAGTGCAGGGGGCAACACAGATACGCAGTATTTT. Translation: CATSAGGNTDTQYF.

The genes are TRBV10-3 and TRBJ1-5, with D maybe TRBD1 (5 bases). V lost 7 bases and J lost 9, with 16 bases in between. Germline V gene sequence: CDR1 ENHRY, CDR2 SYGVKD. This CDR3 has 13 amino acids. The CDR3 spells CAIMAGPELPQHF. The DNA of the CDR3 is TGTGCCATCATGGCGGGGCCTGAGTTGCCCCAGCATTTT.

The chain has TRBV19 and TRBJ1-6; TRBD1 matches at 7 bases. CDR1 and CDR2 (germline): LNHDA, SQIVND (reference sequence). V lost 4 bases, J lost 9 bases, and 6 bases stayed unmatched. CDR3 length equals 14 residues. For the CDR3, the DNA is TGTGCCAGTAGTAGGGGGACAGCGAGTTCACCCCTCCACTTT. As protein: CASSRGTASSPLHF.

The CDR3 DNA is TGCGCCAGCGCGTACCAGGGGGTGACCTCTGGAAACACCATATATTTT. This gives the protein CASAYQGVTSGNTIYF. The chain has TRBV5-1 and TRBJ1-3; 7 bases fit TRBD1. Losses at the gene ends were 7 bases for V and 0 bases for J; bases not matched to a gene: 10. Germline assignment: CDR1 SGHRS and CDR2 YFSETQ. There are 16 residues in the CDR3.